This is a list of T cell receptor beta chains from one sample in a study of cytomegalovirus exposure and HLA in healthy donors. Clones were sequenced by immunoSEQ multiplex PCR, and TCRdb holds only the in-frame ones, with some missing. The sample lists about 190,000 clones; over 70% were seen once. The sample was PBMCs. Every receptor here comes from a young woman in good health and CMV-seronegative. CDR3s include the opening cysteine and the closing phenylalanine or tryptophan. D genes are given only for firm matches. Size is omitted from some rows. Given values are once, few, many or a class for expanded clones.

size: .
D: .
V: TRBV6-5
J: TRBJ1-4
DNA: TGTGCCAGCAGTTCCCCCCGAACAGGGACAAATGAAAAACTGTTTTTT
CDR3: CASSSPRTGTNEKLFF

size: .
D: TRBD1
V: TRBV28
J: TRBJ1-1
DNA: TGTGCCGGCAGCCCGGGACAGGGGGGTACTGAAGCTTTCTTT
CDR3: CAGSPGQGGTEAFF

size: few
D: .
V: TRBV5-1
J: TRBJ2-1
DNA: TGCGCCAGCAAGGTAGACAACAATGAGCAGTTCTTC
CDR3: CASKVDNNEQFF

size: .
D: .
V: TRBV2
J: TRBJ1-6
DNA: TGTGCCAGCAGTGAAAGGGGTGGAACACCCCTCCACTTT
CDR3: CASSERGGTPLHF

size: .
D: TRBD1
V: TRBV7-8
J: TRBJ2-7
DNA: TGTGCCAGCAGCGAAGACAGGGTTACCTACGAGCAGTACTTC
CDR3: CASSEDRVTYEQYF

size: once
D: .
V: TRBV5-6
J: TRBJ1-1
DNA: TGTGCCAGCAGCTTGGGTGGGAGGAGGACTGAAGCTTTCTTT
CDR3: CASSLGGRRTEAFF

size: .
D: TRBD1
V: TRBV5-6
J: TRBJ1-2
DNA: TGTGCCAGCAGCCCTCCCGGGACAGGGGGTGACGAGTGGCGTGGCTACACCTTC
CDR3: CASSPPGTGGDEWRGYTF

size: once
D: TRBD1
V: TRBV27
J: TRBJ2-7
DNA: TGTGCCAGCAGGGGTTGGGGACAGGGAAGGTACGAGCAGTACTTC
CDR3: CASRGWGQGRYEQYF

size: few
D: TRBD1
V: TRBV11-3
J: TRBJ2-7
DNA: TGTGCCAGCAGCAAGGATGCAGGGGGCTCCTACGAGCAGTACTTC
CDR3: CASSKDAGGSYEQYF

size: .
D: .
V: TRBV5-1
J: TRBJ1-1
DNA: TGCGCCAGCAGCTACACAGCGGGAAACACTGAAGCTTTCTTT
CDR3: CASSYTAGNTEAFF

size: few
D: .
V: TRBV19
J: TRBJ2-2
DNA: TGTGCCAGCTCCTGGGGGGGCAGGAACACCGGGGAGCTGTTTTTT
CDR3: CASSWGGRNTGELFF

size: .
D: TRBD1
V: TRBV28
J: TRBJ1-1
DNA: TGTGCCAGCAGAACACAGGGGGCGCAGGGTGAAGCTTTCTTT
CDR3: CASRTQGAQGEAFF

size: once
D: .
V: TRBV27
J: TRBJ1-4
DNA: .
CDR3: CASSFLADATNEKLFF

size: .
D: .
V: TRBV29-1
J: TRBJ1-2
DNA: TGCAGCGTTGAAACCCTTATGACAGTCGCCGGCTACACCTTC
CDR3: CSVETLMTVAGYTF

size: .
D: .
V: TRBV6-4
J: TRBJ2-2
DNA: TGTGCCAGCAGTGACCCCGGGGTAGCCCCGAGGACCGGGGAGCTGTTTTTT
CDR3: CASSDPGVAPRTGELFF

size: .
D: TRBD1
V: TRBV5-1
J: TRBJ1-5
DNA: TGCGCCAGCAGCTGGGACAGTGATAGCAATCAGCCCCAGCATTTT
CDR3: CASSWDSDSNQPQHF

size: .
D: TRBD1
V: TRBV4-1
J: TRBJ1-4
DNA: TGCGCCAGCAGCCAAGCCCTGGGGACAGGGAATGAAAAACTGTTTTTT
CDR3: CASSQALGTGNEKLFF

size: .
D: .
V: TRBV5-1
J: TRBJ2-7
DNA: TGCGCCAGTTGCAGGACAATAGGGTACTACGAGCAGTACTTC
CDR3: CASCRTIGYYEQYF

size: .
D: TRBD1
V: TRBV7-9
J: TRBJ1-5
DNA: TGTGCCAGCAGCCCTGACAGGGTATATCCCCAGCATTTT
CDR3: CASSPDRVYPQHF

size: .
D: .
V: TRBV7-8
J: TRBJ1-1
DNA: TGTGCCAGCAGCGCATCCGCGGGGGAGCATGGGAACACTGAAGCTTTCTTT
CDR3: CASSASAGEHGNTEAFF

size: .
D: TRBD2
V: TRBV4-1
J: TRBJ2-7
DNA: TGCGCCAGCAGCCAAGAAGTAGCTAGCGGAGCCTACGAGCAGTACTTC
CDR3: CASSQEVASGAYEQYF

size: few
D: .
V: TRBV4-1
J: TRBJ2-7
DNA: TGCGCCAGCAGCCAAGTGTTCAGGGCTCGAGAGCAGTACTTC
CDR3: CASSQVFRAREQYF

size: few
D: TRBD1
V: TRBV19
J: TRBJ1-1
DNA: TGTGCCAGTAGTATGGGCTTTCCGGGACAGGGCGGGACTGAAGCTTTCTTT
CDR3: CASSMGFPGQGGTEAFF

size: .
D: .
V: TRBV28
J: TRBJ1-2
DNA: TGTGCCAGCAGTTGGGCTGGGGGCTACACCTTC
CDR3: CASSWAGGYTF

size: .
D: TRBD1
V: TRBV2
J: TRBJ1-3
DNA: TGTGCCAGGGACAGGGGCCTTGCTGGAAACACCATATATTTT
CDR3: CARDRGLAGNTIYF

size: few
D: TRBD2
V: TRBV29-1
J: TRBJ2-1
DNA: TGCAGCGTTGGGGCTAGCGGGAACAATGAGCAGTTCTTC
CDR3: CSVGASGNNEQFF